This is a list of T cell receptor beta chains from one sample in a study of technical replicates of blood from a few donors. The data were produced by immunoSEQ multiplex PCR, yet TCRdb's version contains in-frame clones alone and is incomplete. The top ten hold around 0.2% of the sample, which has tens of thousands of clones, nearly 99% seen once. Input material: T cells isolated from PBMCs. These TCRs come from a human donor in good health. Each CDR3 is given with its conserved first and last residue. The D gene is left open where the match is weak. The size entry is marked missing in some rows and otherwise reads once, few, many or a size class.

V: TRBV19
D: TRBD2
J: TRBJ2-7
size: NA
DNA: TGTGCCAGTAGTATAACCTCTAGCGGGAGCTACGAGCAGTACTTC
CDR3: CASSITSSGSYEQYF

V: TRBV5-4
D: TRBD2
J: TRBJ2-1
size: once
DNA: TGTGCCAGCAGCTCCGGGGGGGTAGTTCTAAAGCGTAGTGATGAGCAGTTCTTC
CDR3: CASSSGGVVLKRSDEQFF

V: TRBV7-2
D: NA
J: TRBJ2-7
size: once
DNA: TGTGCCAGCAGCCCATCGAATAGTTACGAGCAGTACTTC
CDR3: CASSPSNSYEQYF

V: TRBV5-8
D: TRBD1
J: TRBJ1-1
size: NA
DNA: TGTGCCAGCAGCTTGGGGACAGGGGGGAACACTGAAGCTTTCTTT
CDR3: CASSLGTGGNTEAFF

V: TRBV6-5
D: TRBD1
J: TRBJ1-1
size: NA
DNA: TGTGCCAGCAGTTCCGGGACAGGGGTCCGGGGAGCTTTCTTT
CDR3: CASSSGTGVRGAFF

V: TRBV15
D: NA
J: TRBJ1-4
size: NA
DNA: TGTGCCACATCAGGACTGAATAATGAAAAACTGTTTTTT
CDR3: CATSGLNNEKLFF

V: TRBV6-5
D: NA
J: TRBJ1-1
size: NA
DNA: TGTGCCAGCAGTTACTCGACTGAGAACACTGAAGCTTTCTTT
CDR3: CASSYSTENTEAFF

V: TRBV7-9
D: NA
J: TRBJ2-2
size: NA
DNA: TGTGCCAGCAGCTTAACGACTTTAGCCACCGGGGAGCTGTTTTTT
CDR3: CASSLTTLATGELFF

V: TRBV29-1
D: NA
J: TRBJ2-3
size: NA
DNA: TGCAGCGTTCAGACTTTCTTAGCGGATACGCAGTATTTT
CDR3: CSVQTFLADTQYF

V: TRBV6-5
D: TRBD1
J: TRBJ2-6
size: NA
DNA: TGTGCCAGCAGTTCCGACAGGGAGGGGGCCAACGTCCTGACTTTC
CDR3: CASSSDREGANVLTF

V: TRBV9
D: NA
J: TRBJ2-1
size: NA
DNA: TGTGCCAGCAGCGAACAGGGCCATGAGCAGTTCTTC
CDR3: CASSEQGHEQFF

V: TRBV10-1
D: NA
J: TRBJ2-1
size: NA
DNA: TGCGCCAGCAGGCCGGGACATAATGAGCAGTTCTTC
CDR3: CASRPGHNEQFF

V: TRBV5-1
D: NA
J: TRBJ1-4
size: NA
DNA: TGCGCCAGCAGCTTGGGCCCAGGGGTTGCAACTAATGAAAAACTGTTTTTT
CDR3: CASSLGPGVATNEKLFF

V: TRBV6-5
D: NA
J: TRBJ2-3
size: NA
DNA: TGTGCCAGCAGTTATACAGCTAACCCCACAGATACGCAGTATTTT
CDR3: CASSYTANPTDTQYF

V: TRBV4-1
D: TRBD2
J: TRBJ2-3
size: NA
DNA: TGCGCCAGCAGCGTCGGACTAGCGGGAATACCAGATACGCAGTATTTT
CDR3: CASSVGLAGIPDTQYF

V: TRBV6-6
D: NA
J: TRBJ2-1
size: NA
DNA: TGTGCCAGCAGTTACCCCCGACTTAATGAGCAGTTCTTC
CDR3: CASSYPRLNEQFF

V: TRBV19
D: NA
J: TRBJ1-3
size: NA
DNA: TGTGCCAGTAGTCGTAATCATCAGGTCTCTGGAAACACCATATATTTT
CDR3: CASSRNHQVSGNTIYF

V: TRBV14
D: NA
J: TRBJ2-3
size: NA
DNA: TGTGCCAGCAGCCAAGATAGGTCTAGCGTAGTGGGCACAGATACGCAGTATTTT
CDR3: CASSQDRSSVVGTDTQYF

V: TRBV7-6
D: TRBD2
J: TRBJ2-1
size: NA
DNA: TGTGCCAGCAGCTTACTCCTAGCGGGAGGCTATGAGCAGTTCTTC
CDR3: CASSLLLAGGYEQFF

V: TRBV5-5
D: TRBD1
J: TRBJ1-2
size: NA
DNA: TGTGCCAGCAGCACTTCCCCGTTAGGGGGCTTTAATGGCTACACCTTC
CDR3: CASSTSPLGGFNGYTF

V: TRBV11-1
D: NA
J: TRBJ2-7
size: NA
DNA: TGTGCCAGCAGCATGACAGTATACGAGCAGTACTTC
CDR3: CASSMTVYEQYF

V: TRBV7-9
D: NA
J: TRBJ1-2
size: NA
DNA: TGTGCCAGCAGCTCCGGACAGAACTATGGCTACACCTTC
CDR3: CASSSGQNYGYTF

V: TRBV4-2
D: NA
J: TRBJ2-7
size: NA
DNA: TGTGCCAGCAGCCAAGAGGTCACAGGGCCAGGTCGGCTTTCCTACGAGCAGTACTTC
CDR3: CASSQEVTGPGRLSYEQYF

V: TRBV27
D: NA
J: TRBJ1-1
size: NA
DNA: TGTGCCAGCAGGCGGCAGGGTATTAGGTACACTGAAGCTTTCTTT
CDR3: CASRRQGIRYTEAFF

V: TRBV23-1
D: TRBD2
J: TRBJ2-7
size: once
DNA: TGCGCCAGCAGTCAATCGGGGGGACGGACTAGCGGGAGCTCCTACGAGCAGTACTTC
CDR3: CASSQSGGRTSGSSYEQYF

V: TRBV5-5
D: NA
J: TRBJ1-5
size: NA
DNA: TGTGCCAGCAGCGTAGGATCAGGTGTAATTCAGCCCCAGCATTTT
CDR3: CASSVGSGVIQPQHF

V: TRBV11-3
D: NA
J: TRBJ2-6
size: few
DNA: TGTGCCAGCAGCAGAGGCGTGGCTGGGGCCAACGTCCTGACTTTC
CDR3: CASSRGVAGANVLTF

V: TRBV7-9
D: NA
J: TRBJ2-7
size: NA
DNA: TGTGCCAGCTATCCTTTGACGCGGCAGTCCTACGAGCAGTACTTC
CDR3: CASYPLTRQSYEQYF

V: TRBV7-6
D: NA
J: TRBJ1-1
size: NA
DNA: TGTGCCAGCAGCCCGCAACCGCAGTTGAACACTGAAGCTTTCTTT
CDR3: CASSPQPQLNTEAFF

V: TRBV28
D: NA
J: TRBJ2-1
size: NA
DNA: TGTGCCAGCAGTTTCGGGGGCTCCTACAATGAGCAGTTCTTC
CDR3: CASSFGGSYNEQFF

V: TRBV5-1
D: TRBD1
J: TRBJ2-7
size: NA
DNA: TGCGCCAGCAGCTTGGCCTCAGGGGGCGCCTACGAGCAGTACTTC
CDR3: CASSLASGGAYEQYF

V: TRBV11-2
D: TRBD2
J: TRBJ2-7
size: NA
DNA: TGTGCCAGCAGCTCTCCGGGACTAGCGGGAGGATACGAGCAGTACTTC
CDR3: CASSSPGLAGGYEQYF

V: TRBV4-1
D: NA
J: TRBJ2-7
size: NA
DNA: TGCGCCAGCAGCCAACGGGATTCAGGGGCCGAGCAGTACTTC
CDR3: CASSQRDSGAEQYF

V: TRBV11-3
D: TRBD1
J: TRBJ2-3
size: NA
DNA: TGTGCCAGCAGCCCAGACAGGGGGCGCGCAGATACGCAGTATTTT
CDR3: CASSPDRGRADTQYF

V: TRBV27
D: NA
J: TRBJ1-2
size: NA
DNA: TGTGCCAGCAGTTTTGAAGGGGGTATACACTATGGCTACACCTTC
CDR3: CASSFEGGIHYGYTF

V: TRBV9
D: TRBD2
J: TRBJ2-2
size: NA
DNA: TGTGCCAGCAGCGTAGAAAGCGGGAGGGCCCCTACCGGGGAGCTGTTTTTT
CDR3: CASSVESGRAPTGELFF

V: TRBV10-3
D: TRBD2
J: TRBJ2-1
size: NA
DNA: TGTGCCATCAGGCGGGGGGACAATGAGCAGTTCTTC
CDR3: CAIRRGDNEQFF

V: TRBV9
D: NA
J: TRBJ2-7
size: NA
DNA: TGTGCCAGCAGCGTAAACCCGGACTACCCAACCTACGAGCAGTACTTC
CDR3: CASSVNPDYPTYEQYF

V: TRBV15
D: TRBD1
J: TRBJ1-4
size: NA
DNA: TGTGCCACCAGCGTCGGTCAGGGGGGAAAACTGTTTTTT
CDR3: CATSVGQGGKLFF

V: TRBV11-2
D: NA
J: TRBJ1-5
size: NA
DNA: TGTGCCAGCAGCTTAGGCCAGGTCCCTCAGCCCCAGCATTTT
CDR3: CASSLGQVPQPQHF

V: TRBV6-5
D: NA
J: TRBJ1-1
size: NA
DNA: TGTGCCAGCAGACCTCTTCCAGGGGCCGCTGAAGCTTTCTTT
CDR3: CASRPLPGAAEAFF

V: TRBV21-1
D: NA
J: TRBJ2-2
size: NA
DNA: TGTGCCAGCAGCGGACTAGCGGGAGAAACCGGGGAGCTGTTTTTT
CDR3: CASSGLAGETGELFF

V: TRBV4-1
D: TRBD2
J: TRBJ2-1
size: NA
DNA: TGCGCCAGCAGCCAGGCTAGCGGGAGTTTAAGGTATGAGCAGTTCTTC
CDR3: CASSQASGSLRYEQFF

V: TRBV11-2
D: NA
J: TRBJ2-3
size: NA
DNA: TGTGCCAGCAGCTTAGATCCTCGGGATACGCAGTATTTT
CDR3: CASSLDPRDTQYF

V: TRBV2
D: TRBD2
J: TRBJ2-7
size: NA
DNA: TGTGCCAGAGAGAGGACTAGCGGGTACGAGCAGTACTTC
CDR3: CARERTSGYEQYF

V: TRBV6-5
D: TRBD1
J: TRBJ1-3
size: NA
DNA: TGTGCCAGCAGTCCGAGACAGGGAGGAGGAAACACCATATATTTT
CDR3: CASSPRQGGGNTIYF

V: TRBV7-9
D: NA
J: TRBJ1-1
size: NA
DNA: TGTGCCAGCAGCTTAGACAGGCCCGAAGCTTTCTTT
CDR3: CASSLDRPEAFF

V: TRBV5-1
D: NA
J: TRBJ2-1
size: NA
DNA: TGCGCCAGCAGCCCGGACACCTACAATGAGCAGTTCTTC
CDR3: CASSPDTYNEQFF